What follows are 11 T cell receptor beta chains derived from one specimen sequenced in a study of identical twins. TCRdb passed the 5' RACE reads through MiXCR, listing each CDR3 protein once. The table has roughly 700,000 distinct CDR3 sequences, under 9% seen once. The sample was also reused in another study, on yellow fever vaccine responses in identical twins.

Source material: PBMCs. These receptors were collected from a woman aged 18 to 35 in good health.

This clonotype has more than one count but fewer than ten. This chain joins TRBV4-1 and TRBJ2-2, with 9 bases fitting TRBD1. Germline CDR1 is MGHRA and CDR2 is YSYEKL. The trim removed 1 base at V and 5 bases at J, leaving 14 bases unmatched. The CDR3 runs to 19 residues. DNA for the CDR3: TGCGCCAGCAGCCAAGTCCCGGGACAGGGCCCACCTGAGACCGGGGAGCTGTTTTTT. Amino acids: CASSQVPGQGPPETGELFF.

This clonotype was counted a few times. The chain joins TRBV3-1 to TRBJ2-4; D remains unclear. Per the germline V gene, CDR1 is LGHDT and CDR2 is YNNKEL (reference sequence). The CDR3 totals 13 residues. V dropped 2 bases and J dropped 4 bases, with 6 bases sitting between them. The CDR3 DNA sequence: TGTGCCAGCAGCCAATCCCCGAAAAACATTCAGTACTTC. This sequence encodes CASSQSPKNIQYF.

The CDR3 loop is CSVVPGQGTYNEQFF. DNA of the CDR3: TGCAGCGTTGTCCCGGGACAGGGGACCTACAATGAGCAGTTCTTC. This chain links TRBV29-1 with TRBJ2-1, with 10 bases matching TRBD1. Germline V gene data show CDR1 as SQVTM and CDR2 as ANQGSEA. With V trimmed by 4 bases and J by 2 bases, 5 bases remained unmatched. The CDR3 has 15 residues.

This clonotype was detected many times. The genes are TRBV3-1 and TRBJ2-5; no reliable D call. This CDR3 has 15 amino acids. Deletions cut 1 base from V and 0 bases from J, with 9 bases between. In germline, CDR1 is LGHDT, CDR2 YNNKEL (reference sequence). CDR3: CASSQASGYQETQYF. CDR3 nucleotides: TGTGCCAGCAGCCAAGCTTCTGGGTACCAAGAGACCCAGTACTTC.

This clonotype was seen only a few times. V and J are TRBV27 and TRBJ1-4, with 10 bases fitting TRBD1. V gave up 6 bases and J gave up 5 bases; unmatched junction bases: 6. Germline assignment: CDR1 MNHEY and CDR2 SMNVEV (reference sequence). The CDR3 spans 15 residues. This chain's CDR3 is CASRLRQGANEKLFF. CDR3 nucleotides: TGTGCCAGCAGACTTCGACAGGGGGCAAATGAAAAACTGTTTTTT.

V and J are TRBV24-1 and TRBJ2-1; 9 bases align to TRBD2. V shed 10 bases and J 8 bases; nucleotides not matched to a gene: 11. The germline gives CDR1 KGHDR, CDR2 SFDVKD. The CDR3 covers 14 residues. CDR3 sequence reads: CATTKAGGGDEQFF. Here the CDR3 DNA reads TGTGCCACGACGAAAGCGGGAGGTGGCGATGAGCAGTTCTTC.

This sequence joins TRBV4-3 and TRBJ2-3; D unclear. The germline CDR1 and CDR2 sequences are LGHNA and YSLEER. The CDR3 sequence is 16 residues long. Trimming stripped 1 base from V and 2 bases from J, with 13 bases between. CDR3: CASSQGAGSPTDTQYF. The CDR3 DNA is TGCGCCAGCAGCCAAGGGGCAGGTTCCCCCACAGATACGCAGTATTTT.

In this sample, this clonotype turned up a few times. V and J are TRBV10-3 and TRBJ2-7; the match to TRBD2 covers 8 bases. Trimming removed 4 bases from V and 5 bases from J; junction bases left unmatched: 7. This CDR3 region has 14 residues. Looked up from germline, CDR1 is ENHRY and CDR2 is SYGVKD. The chain's CDR3 is CAISVGTSSDEQYF. DNA for the CDR3: TGTGCCATCAGTGTGGGGACTAGTAGCGACGAGCAGTACTTC.

This clonotype occurred a few times. The chain carries TRBV5-1 and TRBJ2-1; 11 bases fit TRBD1. CDR3 length equals 16 residues. Per the germline V gene, CDR1 is SGHRS and CDR2 is YFSETQ. After removal of 4 bases from V and 6 bases from J, the junction contained 9 bases not matched to a gene. The CDR3 spells CASSLTGTGGFNEQFF. In DNA, the CDR3 is TGCGCCAGCAGCCTCACCGGGACAGGGGGTTTCAATGAGCAGTTCTTC.

This clonotype was observed a handful of times. The J gene is TRBJ1-3, the V gene TRBV5-1; D is undetermined. Trimming shortened V by 4 bases and J by 0 bases, and 11 bases separated the two germline ends. Germline CDR1 reads SGHRS; CDR2 reads YFSETQ. The CDR3 sequence is 15 residues long. CDR3 DNA: TGCGCCAGCAGCGGTGACCCGAGCTCTGGAAACACCATATATTTT. Its translation is CASSGDPSSGNTIYF.

The chain combines TRBV4-1 with TRBJ2-4, with 8 bases lining up with TRBD1. Germline V gene data show CDR1 as MGHRA and CDR2 as YSYEKL. The junction had 6 bases not matched to a gene; V was cut back by 1 base and J by 13 bases. This CDR3 comprises 13 residues. DNA for the CDR3: TGCGCCAGCAGCCAAGTCGGGACAGGCCAACAGTACTTC. Encoded protein: CASSQVGTGQQYF.